This T cell receptor beta chain was documented in a study of cytomegalovirus exposure and HLA in healthy donors. In the PCR, 60 Vbeta and 13 Jbeta primers were used. Study processing details: Tens of millions of unique TCR beta chains, some 10 million of them shared, were counted by a later analysis. Profiling relied on immunoSEQ multiplex PCR, and the TCRdb table lists in-frame clones only, not all of them. From that table come the V and J calls and clone size; the DNA was used to work out D and trimming. The sample consists of 150,000 to 200,000 clones, 80% to 90% of them appearing once. From germline, CDR1 is SGHNT and CDR2 YENEEA. The CDR3 contains 17 residues. With 2 bases clipped from V and 3 bases from J, the junction kept 10 bases outside the gene matches.

The chain is built from TRBV11-3 and TRBJ2-1; 7 nucleotides match TRBD2. The sequenced sample consisted of PBMCs. The sequence was obtained from a girl aged 2-10 years in good health and CMV-seropositive. In DNA, the CDR3 is TGTGCCAGCAGCTTACTCTCTAGCGGCACGTTCTACAATGAGCAGTTCTTC. It is translated as CASSLLSSGTFYNEQFF.